Reported below is one TCR beta chain. The antigen is not known. This entry comes from a study of T cells after posttransplantation cyclophosphamide. The assay was immunoSEQ multiplex PCR, and TCRdb's table has in-frame clones only and misses some. The table shows approximately 22,000 clones, with approximately 70% occurring only once. Study-level points and caveats: Donor-recipient repertoire similarity was low at 1-2 months, rising over year one.

The receptor's source is a woman in her fifties or sixties in good health, CMV-negative, and a related stem cell transplant donor. Sequencing was done on a sample of memory CD4+ T cells sorted from PBMCs.

CDR3 nucleotides: TGTGCCAGCAGCCCCCGGGGGAGCGGGAGGACGCACGAGCAGTACTTC. It translates to CASSPRGSGRTHEQYF. The rearrangement links TRBV5-4 to TRBJ2-7; 9 bases align to TRBD2. This CDR3 comprises 16 residues. The trim removed 4 bases at V and 5 bases at J, leaving 13 bases unmatched. The germline CDR1 and CDR2 sequences are SGHNT and YYREEE (reference sequence).